This TCR beta chain was sequenced in a study of cytomegalovirus exposure and HLA in healthy donors (dated by TCRdb to about 2017). At the level of the whole study: According to an earlier analysis of 587 of the donors, some 180 million T cells yielded 100 million or so unique TCR beta sequences and about 300 Gb of sequence data. An early release that covered approximately 600 HLA-typed donors contained approximately 290 gigabases of sequencing data and approximately 85 million unique TCR sequences. Among the 398 genotyped donors, about 83% belonged to the genetic ancestry cluster associated with self-reported Caucasian donors. The study was designed to test whether signatures of past pathogen exposure could be identified by cataloging public T cell receptors. The study used immunosequencing to profile the T cell repertoires of approximately 640 subjects and linked those repertoires to cytomegalovirus serostatus. In addition to the first cohort of 666 subjects, a separate validation cohort of 120 different subjects was used. To predict cytomegalovirus infection status, the study combined high-throughput TCR immunosequencing, statistical association of individual TCRs with disease status, and machine learning. A later analysis re-analyzed previously published TCR beta repertoires from 660 or so donors and added high-resolution HLA genotyping to study TCR occurrence patterns. Rather than using new phenotypic data, the later analysis identified candidate immune exposures from TCR beta sequences and from how often those sequences occurred across donors. In an earlier analysis of roughly 580 of the donors, high-throughput TCR beta sequencing was used to judge whether each TCR beta V gene segment behaved as functional or pseudogenic. Donor age, sex, ethnicity and CMV serostatus were collected together with the repertoire data. Genome-wide SNP genotypes for about 65% of the roughly 670 donors were used in a later genetic analysis, which treated that subset as a discovery cohort. All discovery cohort repertoires had been generated using a single sequencing platform. Class I and class II HLA loci were covered by the typing at four-digit resolution. Typing coverage differed by locus: A, B, C, DRB1 and DQB1 were typed in roughly 620-630 donors, DQA1 in roughly 500, DPA1 in around 600, and DPB1 in 450 to 480. Several DR-DQ haplotypes were treated as single units for association and clustering because of strong linkage in the cohort. Across under 500 genotyped donors of the cohort, an average of approximately 240,000 unique TCR beta nucleotide sequences per donor were sequenced, and about a sixth of those sequences were non-productive. What the research found in general, with its limitations: A later analysis associated 16,951 TCR beta sequences with specific HLA alleles at a false discovery rate of 0.05. Compared with the approximately 670-donor mean, donors in an Asian-associated ancestry cluster had fewer N-insertions in productive TCRs, according to a later genetic analysis. Only TCR beta chains were sequenced in this cohort, and the absence of alpha or paired-chain data limited detectable features. A further reported finding was that TCR beta sequences accurately predicted the HLA-A and HLA-B alleles for most subjects in the first cohort. Presence/absence analyses assumed roughly uniform sequencing depth across donors, an assumption that may not hold. Across donors, most TCR sequences were observed very rarely, whereas some public TCRs were present in many individuals. Because the 87-base-pair reads could not distinguish some IMGT-functional V segments, including TRBV6-2 and TRBV6-3, those segments were excluded. For the cohort, immune exposure information was limited to CMV serostatus. In a later genetic analysis, a missense DCLRE1C variant was associated with V-gene and J-gene trimming of TCR beta chains, and the association was replicated in an independent cohort. The study listed 150 to 200 TCR beta chains as associated with cytomegalovirus. A few of the identified cytomegalovirus-associated TCR beta chains were confirmed in vitro to be specific for cytomegalovirus antigens. A later analysis found that HLA-associated TCR beta chains were more clonally expanded and had lower generation probabilities than equally common non-associated chains. Because HLA typing was missing for some donors at each locus, association tests included only the typed subset. In both the original and validation cohorts, the classifier was reported to diagnose cytomegalovirus status with high specificity and sensitivity. A later analysis reported that several top co-occurrence clusters appeared linked to parvovirus B19, influenza, CMV and Epstein-Barr virus. In an earlier analysis of approximately 600 of the donors, most TCR beta V segments were observed in productive rearrangements about 90% or about 30% of the time, broadly matching IMGT annotations. In a later analysis, the rate of TCR association differed among HLA loci, with DRB1 alleles having the most associated TCRs and HLA-C alleles having the fewest. Strong co-occurrence of HLA alleles, especially DR and DQ, made assigning TCR associations to individual alleles difficult. Most CMV-associated TCR beta chains appeared to be HLA-restricted in a later analysis, and the HLA associations seemed to be driven largely by CMV exposure. A cluster of highly shared sequence variants was judged likely to represent a technical artifact of the sequencing pipeline. The authors suggested that the approach could potentially be extended to other disease states and immunological phenotypes. Because counts were too low, some 16 rarely observed V segments, including chromosome 9 orphons, were excluded from the earlier analysis of fewer than 650 of the donors. Linkage disequilibrium might explain the correlated functional status among segregating V segments, but an unknown experimental factor could not be ruled out.

Turning to this clone: Its antigen is not yet known. Base quality data are lacking; no much larger clone is found one base away.

Receptor libraries were prepared by the immunoSEQ multiplex PCR assay. For the multiplex PCR, a mixture combining 60 forward primers for TCR Vbeta segments and 13 reverse primers for TCR Jbeta segments was used. The CDR3 region of rearranged TCR beta genes was amplified from genomic DNA by a multiplex PCR assay. On the Illumina HiSeq System, the amplified TCR beta libraries were sequenced as 87-base-pair reads. The study's own analysis went as follows. A later analysis tallied tens of millions of unique TCR beta chains across the approximately 670 repertoires, and around 10 million of those chains were shared by two or more donors. Raw reads were error-corrected and collapsed into unique sequences with a nearest-neighbor algorithm that merged closely related sequences to remove PCR and sequencing errors. Alignment of CDR3 sequences to IMGT reference sequences was used to assign V, D and J gene segments. For a sequence to be retained, a match of at least six nucleotides to both a V gene segment and a J gene segment was required. A rearrangement was called productive if the CDR3 had no stop codons and remained in frame with V and J, and every other rearrangement was called non-productive. CDR3 was defined according to IMGT convention as the region running from the second conserved V-encoded cysteine to the conserved J-encoded phenylalanine. Sequences without an unambiguous match to a single V gene segment were excluded from the earlier analysis of 450 to 750 of the donors. In an earlier analysis of several hundred of the donors, a V segment was called functional when productive rearrangements were above 56.7%, and segregating when the standard deviation between donors exceeded 5%. A statistical classification framework was developed to diagnose cytomegalovirus status using the catalog of TCR beta chain sequences. In a later analysis, TCR nucleotide sequences were compared against IMGT/GENE-DB human TR gene sequences so that V and J genes could be assigned. Using the TCRdist pipeline, a later analysis assigned CDR3 sequences along with most-parsimonious VDJ recombination scenarios. In a later analysis, each TCR beta chain was defined by its CDR3 amino acid sequence together with its V-gene family, and reads without a unique V-gene family were excluded. A later analysis removed 592 highly shared, low-generation-probability nucleotide sequences to deal with suspected cross-contamination and a sequencing artifact. In a later analysis, a clonal expansion index was calculated for each public chain from normalized within-repertoire ranks of inferred template counts. In a later analysis, generation probabilities were computed using a VDJ recombination model fitted to out-of-frame rearrangements, and the results were checked against IGoR. Hypergeometric tests were used in a later analysis to score TCR-TCR, TCR-HLA and TCR-CMV co-occurrence, with a repertoire-size bias correction applied to the TCR pairs. False discovery rates were estimated in a later analysis by permuting HLA or CMV assignments 20 times. In a later analysis, co-occurring TCRs were grouped using DBSCAN, and TCRdist sequence similarity was added for clustering within HLA-allele-positive subsets. For co-occurrence clustering, repertoires with fewer than 30,000 or more than 120,000 public chains were excluded, along with several repertoires with anomalous nucleotide sharing. The clones in this table, taken by TCRdb from immuneACCESS, are in-frame only. Not every clone is retained; where verified, under half of the shortfall comes from an unresolved V gene, and the cause of the rest is unknown. The D gene and trimming were derived from the DNA, and the V and J assignments and clone size from that table. A total of about 190,000 clones appear in this sample, 65% to 85% of them only once. Under 7% of the sample comes from the top ten.

In total, 630 or so healthy bone marrow donors made up the cohort. At the time of sampling, every cohort member was nominally healthy, though immune exposures that went unrecorded were likely present. The donor was CMV seropositive and was included in the group of approximately 310 seropositive cohort members. Every donor gave a peripheral blood sample, and the peripheral blood mononuclear cells from that sample were used for TCR beta sequencing. The Qiagen DNeasy Blood Extraction Kit was used to extract genomic DNA from the blood cell samples. The CDR3 measures 15 amino acids from cysteine to phenylalanine. The CDR3 DNA has 45 bases and is translated from base 1. The germline V gene (reference sequence) provides CDR1 LNHDA and CDR2 SQIVND. V loses 5 bases, J loses 3 bases, and the germline ends lie 13 bases apart.

Sequenced sample: PBMCs. This receptor was taken from a young woman in good health and CMV-seropositive. The rearranged chain carries TRBV19 and TRBJ1-4; no D gene call is confident. The DNA sequence follows: TGTGCCAGTAGTGGCGGAGGGTCGGCTAATGAAAAACTGTTTTTT. This yields the protein CASSGGGSANEKLFF.